Each of the 12 T cell receptor beta chains below was sequenced from the same sample in a study of cytomegalovirus exposure and HLA in healthy donors (TCRdb year 2017). Receptor amplification or capture employed the immunoSEQ multiplex PCR assay. TCRdb took this table from immuneACCESS and kept in-frame rearrangements with V and J called. Such tables lack part of the clones; where checked against another copy, unresolved V genes explain under half of the gap, and the rest is unexplained. The sample records roughly 220,000 clones, about 90% of which are singletons. Around 1.1% of the sample is held by the ten biggest clonotypes. Material: PBMCs. These receptors were collected from a woman younger than 30 in good health and CMV-seronegative.

The chain is built from TRBV27 and TRBJ2-3, with 10 bases lining up with TRBD2. The junction had 7 bases not matched to a gene; V was cut back by 5 bases and J by 2 bases. The CDR3 length is 16 residues. Germline V gives CDR1 MNHEY, CDR2 SMNVEV (reference sequence). The CDR3 spells CASSLSGLAYTDTQYF. The CDR3 bases are TGTGCCAGCAGTCTGTCGGGACTAGCGTACACAGATACGCAGTATTTT.

This clone was observed a single time. The rearrangement links TRBV5-5 to TRBJ2-3, with D possibly being TRBD1 (7 bases). V dropped 1 base and J dropped 6 bases, with 21 bases sitting between them. CDR1 and CDR2 (germline): SGHKS, YYEKEE (reference sequence). This CDR3 contains 17 residues. The CDR3 reads CASSLLTSGAGQDTQYF. CDR3 nucleotide sequence: TGTGCCAGCAGCTTGCTAACAAGCGGCGCGGGACAGGATACGCAGTATTTT.

V usage is TRBV5-1 and J usage is TRBJ2-2, with 9 bases lining up with TRBD1. The V and J ends lost 2 bases and 1 base, in that order; junction bases with no gene match: 3. The CDR3 consists of 16 residues. Germline CDR1 reads SGHRS; CDR2 reads YFSETQ. The CDR3 sequence: CASSLQGALNTGELFF. The CDR3 nucleotides read TGCGCCAGCAGCTTACAGGGGGCGCTGAACACCGGGGAGCTGTTTTTT.

The chain links TRBV30 to TRBJ2-7; D remains ambiguous. Germline assignment: CDR1 GTSNPN and CDR2 SVGIG (reference sequence). V lost 4 bases to trimming and J lost 3 bases, with 10 bases between them. The CDR3 totals 12 residues. The CDR3 protein is CAWTFPGYEQYF. The CDR3 DNA is TGTGCCTGGACTTTTCCCGGCTACGAGCAGTACTTC.

This clone was picked up one time. The rearrangement joins TRBV7-7 to TRBJ2-5, with D possibly TRBD1 on 5 matching bases. V shed 4 bases and J shed 0 bases, with 12 bases lying between them. This CDR3 comprises 15 residues. Germline CDR1 and CDR2: SSHAT and FNYEAQ (reference sequence). CDR3 in DNA: TGTGCCAGCAGCTCCACAGGTTCTTACCAAGAGACCCAGTACTTC. Amino acid sequence: CASSSTGSYQETQYF.

This rearrangement joins TRBV5-6 to TRBJ1-6; a possible D gene is TRBD1 (5 bases). The length of the CDR3 is 14 residues. V lost 2 bases to trimming and J lost 14 bases, with 17 bases between them. Per the germline V gene, CDR1 is SGHDT and CDR2 is YYEEEE. In nucleotides, the CDR3 is TGTGCCAGCAGCTTAGGCAGGCCTCGGGGGTCCCTCCACTTT. Translated, it gives CASSLGRPRGSLHF.

CDR3 nucleotides: TGTGCCAGCAGTAAAGTTGGACGGGGGGACCAGCCCCAGCATTTT. Translated, it gives CASSKVGRGDQPQHF. The chain links TRBV6-1 to TRBJ1-5; TRBD1 might be the D (5 bases). In germline, CDR1 is MNHNS, CDR2 SASEGT. Trimming pared 5 bases from V and 7 bases from J, leaving 18 bases between. The CDR3 has 15 amino acids.

The chain has TRBV29-1 and TRBJ2-2, with TRBD2 matching 8 bases. The germline gives CDR1 SQVTM, CDR2 ANQGSEA. Germline trimming cut 2 bases from V and 5 bases from J; bases unmatched to any gene: 4. The length of the CDR3 is 14 residues. CDR3 sequence: CSVERLAGTGELFF. The CDR3 region has the DNA TGCAGCGTTGAAAGGCTAGCGGGTACCGGGGAGCTGTTTTTT.

The chain is built from TRBV27 and TRBJ1-5; 8 bases fit TRBD1. From germline, CDR1 is MNHEY and CDR2 SMNVEV (reference sequence). The V gene end was trimmed by 4 bases and the J gene end by 4 bases; junction bases not matched to a gene: 9. This CDR3 region has 16 residues. The CDR3 sequence: CASSSKTGVGNQPQHF. Written as DNA, the CDR3 is TGTGCCAGCAGTTCGAAGACAGGGGTAGGGAATCAGCCCCAGCATTTT.

The rearrangement links TRBV18 to TRBJ2-5; D is unresolved. V lost 2 bases, J lost 4 bases, and 5 bases lay in between. The CDR3 is 12 residues long. CDR1 KGHSH and CDR2 LQKENI come from the germline V gene. CDR3 residues: CASSPGRETQYF. In DNA, the CDR3 is TGTGCCAGCTCACCAGGCCGAGAGACCCAGTACTTC.

This clone appeared a single time. The chain recombines TRBV27 with TRBJ2-7; D not resolved. The germline V gene has CDR1 MNHEY and CDR2 SMNVEV (reference sequence). The CDR3 totals 14 residues. V was trimmed by 2 bases and J by 5 bases, leaving 13 bases between them. The CDR3 region has the DNA TGTGCCAGCAGTTTACGAGGATTTTTCCACGAGCAGTACTTC. Its translation: CASSLRGFFHEQYF.

This sequence joins TRBV7-3 and TRBJ2-2, with 7 nucleotides matching TRBD2. The CDR3 totals 15 residues. V dropped 5 bases and J dropped 4; count of bases not matched to a gene: 7. The germline V gene has CDR1 SGHTA and CDR2 FQGTGA. The CDR3: CASSPSAGVTGELFF. The DNA for the CDR3 is TGTGCCAGCAGCCCGAGTGCGGGAGTCACCGGGGAGCTGTTTTTT.